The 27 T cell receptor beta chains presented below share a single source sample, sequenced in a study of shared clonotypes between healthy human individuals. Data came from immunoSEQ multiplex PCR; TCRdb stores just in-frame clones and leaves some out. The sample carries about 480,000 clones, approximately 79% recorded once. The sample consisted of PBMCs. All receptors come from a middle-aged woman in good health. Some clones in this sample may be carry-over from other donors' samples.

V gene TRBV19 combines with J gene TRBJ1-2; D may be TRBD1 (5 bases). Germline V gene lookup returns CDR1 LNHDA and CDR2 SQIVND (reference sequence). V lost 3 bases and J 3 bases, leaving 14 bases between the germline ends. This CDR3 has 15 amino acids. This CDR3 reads CASSIVGARDYGYTF. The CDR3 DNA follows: TGTGCCAGTAGTATTGTTGGGGCCCGCGACTATGGCTACACCTTC.

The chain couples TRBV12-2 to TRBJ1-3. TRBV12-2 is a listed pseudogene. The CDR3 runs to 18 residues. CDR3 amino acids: CASRPNEAGFDGRNTIYF. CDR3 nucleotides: TGTGCAAGTCGCCCGAACGAGGCCGGGTTCGATGGCCGTAACACCATATATTTT.

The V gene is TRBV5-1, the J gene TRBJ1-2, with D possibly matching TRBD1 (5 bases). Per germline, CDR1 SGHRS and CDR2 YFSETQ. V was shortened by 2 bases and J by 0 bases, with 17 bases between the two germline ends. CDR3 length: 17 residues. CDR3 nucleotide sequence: TGCGCCAGCAGCTTCCGCTTGAGGGGACGAGCTAACTATGGCTACACCTTC. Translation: CASSFRLRGRANYGYTF.

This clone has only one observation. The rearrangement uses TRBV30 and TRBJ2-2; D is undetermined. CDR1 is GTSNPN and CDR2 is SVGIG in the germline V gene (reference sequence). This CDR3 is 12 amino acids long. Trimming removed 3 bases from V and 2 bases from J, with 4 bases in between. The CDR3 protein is CAWSGNTGELFF. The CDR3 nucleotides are TGTGCCTGGAGCGGCAACACCGGGGAGCTGTTTTTT.

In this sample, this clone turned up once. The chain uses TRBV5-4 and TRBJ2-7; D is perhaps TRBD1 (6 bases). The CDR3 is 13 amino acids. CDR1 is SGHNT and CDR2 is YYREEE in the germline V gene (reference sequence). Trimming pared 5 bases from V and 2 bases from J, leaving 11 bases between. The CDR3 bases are TGTGCCAGCAGGGGGGCCTCGACCTACGAGCAGTACTTC. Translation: CASRGASTYEQYF. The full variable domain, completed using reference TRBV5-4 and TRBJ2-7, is ETGVTQSPTHLIKTRGQQVTLRCSSQSGHNTVSWYQQALGQGPQFIFQYYREEENGRGNFPPRFSGLQFPNYSSELNVNALELDDSALYLCASRGASTYEQYFGPGTRLTVT.

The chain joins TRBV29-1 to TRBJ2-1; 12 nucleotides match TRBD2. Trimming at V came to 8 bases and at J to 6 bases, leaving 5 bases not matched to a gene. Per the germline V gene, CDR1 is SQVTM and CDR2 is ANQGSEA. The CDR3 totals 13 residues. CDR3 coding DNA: TGCAGCCTCTGGACTAGCGGGGCCAATGAGCAGTTCTTC. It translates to CSLWTSGANEQFF.

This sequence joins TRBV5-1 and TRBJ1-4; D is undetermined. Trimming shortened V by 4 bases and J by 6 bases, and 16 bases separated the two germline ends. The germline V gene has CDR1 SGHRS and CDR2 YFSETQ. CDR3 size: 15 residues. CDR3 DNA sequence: TGCGCCAGCAGCCCCGCGAATGGGAGGGATGAAAAACTGTTTTTT. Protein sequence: CASSPANGRDEKLFF.

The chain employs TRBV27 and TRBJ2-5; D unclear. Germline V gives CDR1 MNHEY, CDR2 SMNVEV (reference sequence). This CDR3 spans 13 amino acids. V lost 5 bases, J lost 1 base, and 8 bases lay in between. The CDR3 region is CASSPRPQETQYF. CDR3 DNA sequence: TGTGCCAGCAGTCCACGCCCCCAAGAGACCCAGTACTTC.

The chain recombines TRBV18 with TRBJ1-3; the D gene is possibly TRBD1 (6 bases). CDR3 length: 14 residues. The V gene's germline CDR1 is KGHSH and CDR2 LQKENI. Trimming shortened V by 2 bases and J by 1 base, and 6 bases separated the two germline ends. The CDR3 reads CASSPTGSGNTIYF. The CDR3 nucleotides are TGTGCCAGCTCACCAACAGGGTCTGGAAACACCATATATTTT.

This chain's CDR3 is CASSITSGRMNTDTQYF. In nucleotides, the CDR3 is TGTGCCAGTAGTATTACTAGCGGGAGGATGAACACAGATACGCAGTATTTT. This chain connects TRBV19 to TRBJ2-3, with 12 bases identical to TRBD2. V was pared by 3 bases and J by 2 bases, with 6 bases of the junction left unmatched. There are 17 residues in the CDR3. Germline loops: CDR1 LNHDA, CDR2 SQIVND (reference sequence).

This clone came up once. The DNA of the CDR3 is TGTGCCAGCAGTATAAAGGGGATCCCGCATGGCTACACCTTC. This sequence encodes CASSIKGIPHGYTF. The rearrangement joins TRBV25-1 to TRBJ1-2, with D perhaps matching TRBD1 (5 bases). V was shortened by 5 bases and J by 6 bases, with 16 bases between the two germline ends. CDR3 length: 14 residues. Per the germline V gene, CDR1 is MGHDK and CDR2 is SYGVNS.

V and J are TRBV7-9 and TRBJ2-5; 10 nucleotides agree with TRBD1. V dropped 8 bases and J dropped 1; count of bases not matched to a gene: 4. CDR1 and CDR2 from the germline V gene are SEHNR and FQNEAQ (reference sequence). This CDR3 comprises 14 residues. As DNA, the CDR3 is TGTGCCAGCCCCAGGACAGGGGGCCAAGAGACCCAGTACTTC. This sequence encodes CASPRTGGQETQYF.

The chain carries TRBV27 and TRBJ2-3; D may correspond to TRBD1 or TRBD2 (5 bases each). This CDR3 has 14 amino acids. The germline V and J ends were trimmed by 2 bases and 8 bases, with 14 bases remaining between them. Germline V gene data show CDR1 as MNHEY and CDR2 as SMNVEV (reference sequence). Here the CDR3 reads CASSLIGLGTTQYF. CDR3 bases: TGTGCCAGCAGTTTAATAGGACTCGGGACTACGCAGTATTTT.

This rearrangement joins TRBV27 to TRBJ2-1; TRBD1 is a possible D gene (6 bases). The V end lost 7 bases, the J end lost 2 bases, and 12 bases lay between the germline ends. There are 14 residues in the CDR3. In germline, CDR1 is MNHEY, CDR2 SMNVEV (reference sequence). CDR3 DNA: TGTGCCAGCAACTCAGGGGCAACCTACAATGAGCAGTTCTTC. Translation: CASNSGATYNEQFF.

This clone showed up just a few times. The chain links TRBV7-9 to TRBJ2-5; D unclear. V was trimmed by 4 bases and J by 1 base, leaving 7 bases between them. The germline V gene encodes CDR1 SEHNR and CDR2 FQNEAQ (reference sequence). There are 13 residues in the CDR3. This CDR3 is CASSSQAQETQYF. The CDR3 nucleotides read TGTGCCAGCAGCTCGCAAGCCCAAGAGACCCAGTACTTC.

The CDR3 DNA reads as TGTGCCAGCAGTGTGCGGGAGGGCGGAGATACGCAGTATTTT. This sequence encodes CASSVREGGDTQYF. The chain has TRBV6-1 and TRBJ2-3; 9 bases map to TRBD2. The CDR3 consists of 14 residues. Losses at the gene ends were 4 bases for V and 5 bases for J; bases not matched to a gene: 4. Germline V CDR1 and CDR2: MNHNS, SASEGT.

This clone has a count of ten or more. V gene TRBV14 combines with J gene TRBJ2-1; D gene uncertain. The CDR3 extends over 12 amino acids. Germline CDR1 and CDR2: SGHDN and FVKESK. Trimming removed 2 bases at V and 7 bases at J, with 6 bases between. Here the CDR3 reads CASSQLVNEQFF. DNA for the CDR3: TGTGCCAGCAGCCAATTAGTAAATGAGCAGTTCTTC.

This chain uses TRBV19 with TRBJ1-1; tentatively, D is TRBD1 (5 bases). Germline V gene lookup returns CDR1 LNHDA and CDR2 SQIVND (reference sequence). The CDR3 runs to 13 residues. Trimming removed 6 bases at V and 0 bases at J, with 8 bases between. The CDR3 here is CASRTRVNTEAFF. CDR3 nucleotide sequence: TGTGCCAGTAGGACCAGGGTGAACACTGAAGCTTTCTTT.

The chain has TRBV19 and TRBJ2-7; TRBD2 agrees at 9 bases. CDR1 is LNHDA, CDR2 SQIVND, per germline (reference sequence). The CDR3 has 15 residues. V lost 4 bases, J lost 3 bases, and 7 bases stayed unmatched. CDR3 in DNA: TGTGCCAGTAGTACACTAGCGGGCGGGGGCTACGAGCAGTACTTC. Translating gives CASSTLAGGGYEQYF.

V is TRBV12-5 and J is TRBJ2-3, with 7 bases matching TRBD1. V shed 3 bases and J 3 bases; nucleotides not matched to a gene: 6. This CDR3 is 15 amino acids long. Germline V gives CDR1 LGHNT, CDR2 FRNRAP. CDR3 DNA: TGTGCTAGTGGTTTAGAGACAGGGCGGACAGATACGCAGTATTTT. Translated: CASGLETGRTDTQYF. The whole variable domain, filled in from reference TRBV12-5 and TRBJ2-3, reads DARVTQTPRHKVTEMGQEVTMRCQPILGHNTVFWYRQTMMQGLELLAYFRNRAPLDDSGMPKDRFSAEMPDATLATLKIQPSEPRDSAVYFCASGLETGRTDTQYFGPGTRLTVL.

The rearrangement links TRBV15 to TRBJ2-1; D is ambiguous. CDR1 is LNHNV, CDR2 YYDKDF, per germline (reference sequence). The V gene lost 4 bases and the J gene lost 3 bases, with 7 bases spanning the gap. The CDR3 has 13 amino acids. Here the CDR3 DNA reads TGTGCCACCAGCATAAGGTTCTACAATGAGCAGTTCTTC. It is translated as CATSIRFYNEQFF.

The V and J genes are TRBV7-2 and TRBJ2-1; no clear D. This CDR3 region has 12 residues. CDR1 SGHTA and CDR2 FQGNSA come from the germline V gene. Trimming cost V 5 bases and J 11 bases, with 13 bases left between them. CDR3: CASSSRNNKQFF. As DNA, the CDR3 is TGTGCCAGCAGCAGCAGAAATAACAAGCAGTTCTTC.

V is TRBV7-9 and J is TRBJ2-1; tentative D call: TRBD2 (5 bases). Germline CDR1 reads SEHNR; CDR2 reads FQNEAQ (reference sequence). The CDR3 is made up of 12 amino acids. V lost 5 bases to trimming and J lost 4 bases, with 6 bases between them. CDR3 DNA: TGTGCCAGCAGCGGACTTTACAATGAGCAGTTCTTC. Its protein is CASSGLYNEQFF.

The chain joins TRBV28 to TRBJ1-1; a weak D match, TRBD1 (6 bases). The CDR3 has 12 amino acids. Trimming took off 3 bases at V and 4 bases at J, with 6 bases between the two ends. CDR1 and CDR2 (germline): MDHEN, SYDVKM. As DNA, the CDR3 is TGTGCCAGCAGTTTGGGGGCCACTGAAGCTTTCTTT. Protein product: CASSLGATEAFF. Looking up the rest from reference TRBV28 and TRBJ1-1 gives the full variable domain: DVKVTQSSRYLVKRTGEKVFLECVQDMDHENMFWYRQDPGLGLRLIYFSYDVKMKEKGDIPEGYSVSREKKERFSLILESASTNQTSMYLCASSLGATEAFFGQGTRLTVV.

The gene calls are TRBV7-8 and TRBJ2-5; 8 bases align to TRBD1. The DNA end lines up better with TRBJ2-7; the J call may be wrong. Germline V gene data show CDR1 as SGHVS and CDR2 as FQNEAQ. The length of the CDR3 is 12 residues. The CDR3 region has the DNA TGTGCCAGCAGCCTACAGGGGGGCGAGCAGTACTTC. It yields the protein CASSLQGGEQYF.

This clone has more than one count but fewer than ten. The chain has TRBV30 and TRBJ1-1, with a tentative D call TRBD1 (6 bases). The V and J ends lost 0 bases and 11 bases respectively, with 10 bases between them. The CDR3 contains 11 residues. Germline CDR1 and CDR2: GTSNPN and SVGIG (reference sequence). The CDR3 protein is CAWSVPGVAFF. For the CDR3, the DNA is TGTGCCTGGAGTGTACCAGGGGTGGCTTTCTTT.

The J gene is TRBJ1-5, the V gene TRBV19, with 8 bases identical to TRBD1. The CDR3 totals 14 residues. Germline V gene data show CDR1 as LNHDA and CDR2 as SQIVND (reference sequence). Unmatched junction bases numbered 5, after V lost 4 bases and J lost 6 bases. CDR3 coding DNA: TGTGCCAGTAGTACGAGACAGGGGACTCAGCCCCAGCATTTT. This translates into CASSTRQGTQPQHF.